Listed here are 32 T cell receptor beta chains from one sample, sequenced in a study of T cell responses to AZD1222 COVID-19 vaccine. Some clones are missing from TCRdb's copy, which holds only in-frame ones; the method was immunoSEQ multiplex PCR. The sample contains about 160,000 clones, roughly 90% of which appear only once. This sample comprised peripheral blood, obtained on day 0 of AZD1222 vaccination. The origin of the receptors is an adult in good health.

The chain couples TRBV28 to TRBJ1-5; TRBD1 might be the D (6 bases). The CDR3 sequence is 18 residues long. Germline V CDR1 and CDR2: MDHEN, SYDVKM. V was cut by 1 base and J by 0 bases, with 16 bases left in between. The CDR3 loop reads CASSLLKSRTASNQPQHF. CDR3 DNA: TGTGCCAGCAGTTTATTGAAGAGTAGGACAGCTAGCAATCAGCCCCAGCATTTT. The full variable domain, rest sourced from reference TRBV28 and TRBJ1-5, is DVKVTQSSRYLVKRTGEKVFLECVQDMDHENMFWYRQDPGLGLRLIYFSYDVKMKEKGDIPEGYSVSREKKERFSLILESASTNQTSMYLCASSLLKSRTASNQPQHFGDGTRLSIL.

The table lists this clone with a few counts. This CDR3 reads CAKWTGFSGYTF. The CDR3 DNA reads as TGTGCCAAATGGACAGGGTTTTCTGGCTACACCTTC. The chain combines TRBV6-5 with TRBJ1-2; 8 bases are a match to TRBD1. Germline CDR1 is MNHEY and CDR2 is SVGAGI. V was pared by 10 bases and J by 7 bases, with 8 bases of the junction left unmatched. The CDR3 runs 12 residues.

The V gene is TRBV10-3, the J gene TRBJ1-1; no clear D gene. CDR3 length equals 14 residues. CDR1 and CDR2 (germline): ENHRY, SYGVKD. Trimming left V 0 bases short and J 8 bases short, with 13 bases between. CDR3 region: CAISESNGGSEAFF. Written as DNA, the CDR3 is TGTGCCATCAGTGAGTCGAATGGAGGATCGGAAGCTTTCTTT.

The V and J genes are TRBV5-1 and TRBJ2-7, with a tentative D call TRBD1 (6 bases). Germline V gene sequence: CDR1 SGHRS, CDR2 YFSETQ. The length of the CDR3 is 13 residues. Trimming removed 3 bases at V and 5 bases at J, with 12 bases between. CDR3 nucleotide sequence: TGCGCCAGCAGCTCCTACCAGGGGAACGAGCAGTACTTC. This sequence encodes CASSSYQGNEQYF.

The chain uses TRBV5-8 and TRBJ1-2; no clear D gene. This CDR3 is 11 amino acids long. Trimming removed 4 bases from V and 8 bases from J, with 9 bases in between. In germline, CDR1 is SGHTS, CDR2 YDEGEE. The CDR3 region is CASSRLSGYTF. The CDR3 coding sequence is TGTGCCAGCAGCCGACTTTCCGGCTACACCTTC.

The chain has TRBV5-5 and TRBJ2-7; 9 bases are a match to TRBD1. The CDR3 spans 16 residues. The germline CDR1 and CDR2 sequences are SGHKS and YYEKEE (reference sequence). V lost 2 bases to trimming and J lost 4 bases; unmatched junction nucleotides: 10. CDR3 protein: CASSLSDRGEFYEQYF. In nucleotides, the CDR3 is TGTGCCAGCAGCTTAAGTGACAGGGGGGAGTTTTACGAGCAGTACTTC.

The rearrangement links TRBV15 to TRBJ1-2, with D perhaps TRBD1 (6 bases). With 4 bases removed from V and 8 bases from J, the gap between germline ends came to 17 bases. This CDR3 has 14 residues. Germline V CDR1 and CDR2: LNHNV, YYDKDF (reference sequence). CDR3 sequence reads: CATSTPGGRDGYTF. The DNA for the CDR3 is TGTGCCACCAGCACCCCTGGGGGCAGGGACGGCTACACCTTC.

This clone appeared a single time. The rearrangement joins TRBV6-1 to TRBJ1-5; TRBD1 matches at 7 bases. The CDR3 consists of 13 residues. CDR1 MNHNS and CDR2 SASEGT come from the germline V gene. V lost 3 bases, J lost 7 bases, and 3 bases stayed unmatched. In DNA form, the CDR3 reads TGTGCCAGCAGTGATCAGGGGGACCAGCCCCAGCATTTT. It translates to CASSDQGDQPQHF.

The chain couples TRBV28 to TRBJ1-2; 11 bases fit TRBD1. The CDR3 covers 15 residues. J gave up 8 bases and V 6 bases, and 11 bases lay outside the gene matches. Germline-derived CDR1 and CDR2 are MDHEN and SYDVKM. The CDR3 is CASSQMDRGRGGYTF. CDR3 in DNA: TGTGCCAGCAGCCAGATGGACAGGGGGCGCGGGGGCTACACCTTC.

The chain has TRBV14 and TRBJ1-6; D gene unclear. Germline V gene data show CDR1 as SGHDN and CDR2 as FVKESK. Deletions cut 0 bases from V and 5 bases from J, with 5 bases between. The CDR3 totals 14 residues. DNA of the CDR3: TGTGCCAGCAGCCAAGAGGCTCATAATTCACCCCTCCACTTT. Protein product: CASSQEAHNSPLHF.

The chain joins TRBV28 to TRBJ2-5, with 11 bases identical to TRBD2. J lost 3 bases, V lost 1 base, and 4 bases had no gene match. Germline-derived CDR1 and CDR2 are MDHEN and SYDVKM. This CDR3 contains 16 residues. CDR3 bases: TGTGCCAGCAGTTTATTGTCACTAGCGGGGGAAGAGACCCAGTACTTC. This encodes CASSLLSLAGEETQYF.

The gene calls are TRBV24-1 and TRBJ2-1; 9 positions match TRBD1. The germline V gene encodes CDR1 KGHDR and CDR2 SFDVKD. This CDR3 spans 17 amino acids. The V segment lost 7 bases and the J segment 1 base; nucleotides outside the gene matches: 10. This chain's CDR3 is CATSGRLGQGSYNEQFF. CDR3 coding DNA: TGTGCCACCAGCGGGCGATTAGGACAGGGGTCCTACAATGAGCAGTTCTTC.

The chain has TRBV29-1 and TRBJ2-1; 16 bases align to TRBD2. The CDR3 extends over 17 amino acids. After removal of 6 bases from V and 0 bases from J, the junction contained 5 bases not matched to a gene. Germline-derived CDR1 and CDR2 are SQVTM and ANQGSEA. The CDR3 nucleotides are TGCAGCGTGCAAGGGACTAGCGGGAGGGCCTCCTACAATGAGCAGTTCTTC. Its protein product is CSVQGTSGRASYNEQFF.

The genes are TRBV7-8 and TRBJ2-2; D possibly corresponds to TRBD2 (6 bases). The CDR3 runs to 17 residues. V lost 5 bases and J 0 bases, leaving 16 bases between the germline ends. The germline V gene has CDR1 SGHVS and CDR2 FQNEAQ. The CDR3 region is CASSHDPGLTNTGELFF. CDR3 coding DNA: TGTGCCAGCAGCCACGATCCCGGACTAACGAACACCGGGGAGCTGTTTTTT.

This rearrangement joins TRBV19 to TRBJ1-1, with D hard to call. Trimming took off 1 base at V and 4 bases at J, with 10 bases between the two ends. CDR3 size: 14 residues. Per the germline V gene, CDR1 is LNHDA and CDR2 is SQIVND (reference sequence). CDR3 loop: CASSIARTRTEAFF. Written as DNA, the CDR3 is TGTGCCAGTAGTATAGCCCGGACGCGCACTGAAGCTTTCTTT.

The rearrangement joins TRBV7-9 to TRBJ1-5; D not resolved. The CDR3 covers 13 residues. Per the germline V gene, CDR1 is SEHNR and CDR2 is FQNEAQ (reference sequence). V was cut by 3 bases and J by 5 bases, with 8 bases left in between. DNA of the CDR3: TGTGCCAGCAGCTTGAGTGAGTATCAGCCCCAGCATTTT. Its protein is CASSLSEYQPQHF.

The V and J genes are TRBV9 and TRBJ1-4; D call uncertain. The V end lost 4 bases, the J end lost 8 bases, and 18 bases lay between the germline ends. The CDR3 length is 15 residues. Germline CDR1 reads SGDLS; CDR2 reads YYNGEE. CDR3 protein: CASSLSVVREEKLFF. The CDR3 DNA reads TGTGCCAGCAGCCTGAGCGTGGTGCGCGAGGAAAAACTGTTTTTT.

This chain joins TRBV19 and TRBJ2-7; 8 bases align to TRBD1. CDR3 size: 15 residues. Germline values: CDR1 LNHDA, CDR2 SQIVND (reference sequence). J lost 2 bases, V lost 6 bases, and 9 bases had no gene match. The CDR3 spells CASSLGTGLTYEQYF. The CDR3 region has the DNA TGTGCCAGTAGCCTTGGGACAGGTCTAACCTACGAGCAGTACTTC.

The chain has TRBV29-1 and TRBJ2-1; D is possibly TRBD1 or TRBD2 (5 bases each). Germline V lookup: CDR1 SQVTM, CDR2 ANQGSEA. Trimming cost V 4 bases and J 13 bases, with 20 bases left between them. This CDR3 is built from 13 residues. CDR3 coding DNA: TGCAGCGTTGTAGGGACGGACCCGAATCTTCAGTTCTTC. Encoded protein: CSVVGTDPNLQFF.

The V gene is TRBV7-9, the J gene TRBJ2-5; D not certain. V was trimmed by 6 bases and J by 5 bases, leaving 13 bases between them. The germline V gene has CDR1 SEHNR and CDR2 FQNEAQ (reference sequence). This CDR3 is built from 13 residues. The CDR3 reads CASSPQTLETQYF. Here the CDR3 DNA reads TGTGCCAGCAGTCCACAAACGTTGGAGACCCAGTACTTC.

The gene calls are TRBV15 and TRBJ2-1; D gene uncertain. This CDR3 comprises 14 residues. Germline V gene lookup returns CDR1 LNHNV and CDR2 YYDKDF (reference sequence). V was clipped by 7 bases and J by 5 bases, with 15 bases between them. CDR3 coding DNA: TGTGCCACCACCCAGTATGGACCCGACAATGAGCAGTTCTTC. Protein sequence: CATTQYGPDNEQFF.

The J gene is TRBJ2-5, the V gene TRBV19, with TRBD2 matching 10 bases. CDR1 and CDR2 from the germline V gene are LNHDA and SQIVND (reference sequence). CDR3 length: 12 residues. With 6 bases clipped from V and 5 bases from J, the junction kept 0 bases outside the gene matches. CDR3: CASRLAGETQYF. In DNA form, the CDR3 reads TGTGCCAGTAGACTAGCGGGGGAGACCCAGTACTTC. The full variable domain, its missing parts supplied by reference TRBV19 and TRBJ2-5, is DGGITQSPKYLFRKEGQNVTLSCEQNLNHDAMYWYRQDPGQGLRLIYYSQIVNDFQKGDIAEGYSVSREKKESFPLTVTSAQKNPTAFYLCASRLAGETQYFGPGTRLLVL.

The chain joins TRBV4-3 to TRBJ1-6; 7 bases match TRBD1. The germline gives CDR1 LGHNA, CDR2 YSLEER. This CDR3 spans 16 amino acids. With V trimmed by 2 bases and J by 2 bases, 3 bases remained unmatched. As DNA, the CDR3 is TGCGCCAGCAGCCAATCTACAGGGGCCTATAATTCACCCCTCCACTTT. Translated, it gives CASSQSTGAYNSPLHF.

The chain carries TRBV10-3 and TRBJ2-5; D may be TRBD1 or TRBD2 (5 bases each). CDR3 size: 14 residues. V was clipped by 6 bases and J by 5 bases, with 16 bases between them. CDR1 ENHRY and CDR2 SYGVKD come from the germline V gene. Here the CDR3 DNA reads TGTGCCATCAGAGCCGGGACCGCAACCGAGACCCAGTACTTC. Protein sequence: CAIRAGTATETQYF.

The chain joins TRBV5-6 to TRBJ2-7; D remains ambiguous. There are 12 residues in the CDR3. Germline CDR1 is SGHDT and CDR2 is YYEEEE. Between the trimmed V and J ends, which lost 1 base and 4 bases, there was a span of 6 bases. CDR3 in DNA: TGTGCCAGCAGCTTGCGCGTATACGAGCAGTACTTC. Translating gives CASSLRVYEQYF.

The V call is TRBV9, the J call TRBJ1-3, with D possibly TRBD1 on 5 matching bases. V lost 6 bases, J lost 2 bases, and 15 bases lay in between. Germline values: CDR1 SGDLS, CDR2 YYNGEE. This CDR3 is built from 15 residues. In DNA, the CDR3 is TGTGCCAGCACCTTAGACGGACAAGCTGGAAACACCATATATTTT. Translated, it gives CASTLDGQAGNTIYF.

V gene TRBV7-6 combines with J gene TRBJ1-1; D not resolved. V lost 0 bases to trimming and J lost 0 bases, with 11 bases between them. The CDR3 loop spans 16 amino acids. Germline loops: CDR1 SGHVS, CDR2 FNYEAQ. In DNA form, the CDR3 reads TGTGCCAGCAGCTTAGCGGGGAGGGCCATGAACACTGAAGCTTTCTTT. It translates to CASSLAGRAMNTEAFF.

The chain employs TRBV5-1 and TRBJ2-5, with TRBD2 matching over 8 bases. Germline-derived CDR1 and CDR2 are SGHRS and YFSETQ. The CDR3 has 15 amino acids. Losses at the gene ends were 0 bases for V and 5 bases for J; bases not matched to a gene: 6. CDR3 sequence reads: CASSLGPGLEETQYF. The CDR3 DNA sequence: TGCGCCAGCAGCTTGGGGCCGGGACTAGAGGAGACCCAGTACTTC.

The rearrangement joins TRBV28 to TRBJ1-4, with TRBD1 as a possible D gene (6 bases). The germline CDR1 and CDR2 sequences are MDHEN and SYDVKM. With 8 bases removed from V and 3 bases from J, the gap between germline ends came to 16 bases. This CDR3 region has 15 residues. The CDR3 region is CASWGQGSPNEKLFF. The CDR3 DNA sequence: TGTGCCAGCTGGGGGCAGGGAAGTCCTAATGAAAAACTGTTTTTT.

This clone appeared a single time. The J gene is TRBJ1-6, the V gene TRBV6-5, with D perhaps matching TRBD1 (5 bases). Germline assignment: CDR1 MNHEY and CDR2 SVGAGI. V was clipped by 7 bases and J by 7 bases, with 14 bases between them. This CDR3 comprises 14 residues. This CDR3 reads CASKKQAWNSPLHF. The CDR3 nucleotides read TGTGCCAGCAAAAAACAGGCTTGGAATTCACCCCTCCACTTT.

The chain carries TRBV19 and TRBJ2-2, with TRBD2 as a possible D gene (6 bases). Germline CDR1 is LNHDA and CDR2 is SQIVND (reference sequence). This CDR3 is built from 16 residues. Trimming pared 7 bases from V and 0 bases from J, leaving 15 bases between. Written as DNA, the CDR3 is TGTGCCAGTAATCCCGGCGGGGCCGCGAACACCGGGGAGCTGTTTTTT. Translated: CASNPGGAANTGELFF. Using reference TRBV19 and TRBJ2-2 for the parts outside the CDR3, the full variable domain is DGGITQSPKYLFRKEGQNVTLSCEQNLNHDAMYWYRQDPGQGLRLIYYSQIVNDFQKGDIAEGYSVSREKKESFPLTVTSAQKNPTAFYLCASNPGGAANTGELFFGEGSRLTVL.

The CDR3 coding sequence is TGTGCCACCAGCAGAGGTTCAGGGGGAGGGAGCAATCAGCCCCAGCATTTT. Its translation is CATSRGSGGGSNQPQHF. The V gene is TRBV15, the J gene TRBJ1-5, with 7 bases aligning to TRBD1. The CDR3 covers 17 residues. J lost 1 base, V lost 1 base, and 7 bases had no gene match. From germline, CDR1 is LNHNV and CDR2 YYDKDF (reference sequence).